This T cell receptor beta chain was identified during a study of cytomegalovirus exposure and HLA in healthy donors. Whole-study findings and limits: A list of 150 or so TCR beta chains associated with cytomegalovirus was given. The classifier reportedly diagnosed cytomegalovirus status with high sensitivity and specificity. Among donors in an Asian-associated ancestry cluster, a later analysis reportedly found fewer N-insertions than the roughly 610-donor mean.

Trimming took 0 bases from V and 3 from J, leaving 9 bases between them. There are 14 residues in the CDR3. The germline V gene encodes CDR1 SGHDT and CDR2 YYEEEE. Primers included in the PCR were 60 Vbeta and 13 Jbeta primers. The protocol was immunoSEQ multiplex PCR, while the TCRdb copy is restricted to in-frame clones and leaves out a portion. Altogether some 96,000 clones are present, 64% being singletons, with the ten largest covering 3.2%. Donors in the study were healthy people who gave bone marrow. Notes on this clone: What it recognizes is unknown.

This sequence originates from a man between 60 and 75 years old in good health and CMV-seronegative. V is TRBV5-6 and J is TRBJ1-1; D call uncertain. The sample consisted of PBMCs. CDR3 nucleotide sequence: TGTGCCAGCAGCTTGGCCGGTATATACACTGAAGCTTTCTTT. Translating it yields CASSLAGIYTEAFF. The variable domain in full, with the rest retrieved from reference TRBV5-6 and TRBJ1-1, is DAGVTQSPTHLIKTRGQQVTLRCSPKSGHDTVSWYQQALGQGPQFIFQYYEEEERQRGNFPDRFSGHQFPNYSSELNVNALLLGDSALYLCASSLAGIYTEAFFGQGTRLTVV.